These T cell receptor beta chains were read from a single sample in a study of blood T cell repertoires in COVID-19. Assay: immunoSEQ multiplex PCR; the TCRdb copy retains only in-frame clones and omits some. The sample yields roughly 330,000 clones, around 87% seen once. Sequencing was carried out using PBMCs or T cells enriched from blood (not recorded which). The receptors originated from a woman in her twenties or thirties who had recovered from COVID-19. The CDR3 runs from the conserved cysteine through the conserved F or W. A D gene is named only where the DNA matches it firmly. Clone size is stated in some rows and not others, as once, few, many or a class when expanded.

clone_size | j_call | d_call | v_call | cdr3_nt | cdr3_aa
NA | TRBJ1-3 | NA | TRBV7-9 | TGTGCCAGCAGCTTAGACTTTTCGGGAAACACCATATATTTT | CASSLDFSGNTIYF
few | TRBJ1-5 | NA | TRBV2 | TGTGCCAGCAGGGAGATAGCTAGCAATCAGCCCCAGCATTTT | CASREIASNQPQHF
NA | TRBJ1-6 | NA | TRBV7-9 | TGTGCCAGCAGCGCCCCCGGGGATAATTCACCCCTCCACTTT | CASSAPGDNSPLHF
NA | TRBJ2-7 | NA | TRBV29-1 | TGCAGCGTTGGGGGCAGTCCGGCCTACGAGCAGTACTTC | CSVGGSPAYEQYF
NA | TRBJ1-5 | TRBD1 | TRBV15 | TGTGCCACCAGCAGTATGGGACAGGGGAATCAGCCCCAGCATTTT | CATSSMGQGNQPQHF
few | TRBJ1-2 | NA | TRBV28 | TGTGCCAGCAGTTCCCCCGGGGGGGCTAACTATGGCTACACCTTC | CASSSPGGANYGYTF
NA | TRBJ1-2 | TRBD1 | TRBV7-9 | TGTGCCAGCAGCCGGGACAGGGCTGTTGATGGCTACACCTTC | CASSRDRAVDGYTF
NA | TRBJ2-3 | TRBD1 | TRBV4-3 | TGCGCCAGCAGCCACCGGTGGGACAGTAGCACAGATACGCAGTATTTT | CASSHRWDSSTDTQYF
NA | TRBJ1-1 | TRBD1 | TRBV4-3 | TGCGCCAGCAGCCATGCAACAGGGGTCCCTGAAGCTTTCTTT | CASSHATGVPEAFF
NA | TRBJ1-5 | NA | TRBV19 | TGTGCCAGTAGTAATGAGTTGGCAGGGCTGCATCAGCCCCAGCATTTT | CASSNELAGLHQPQHF
NA | TRBJ1-5 | NA | TRBV6-5 | TGTGCCAGCAGTTACGGGGGAGGCAGCAATCAGCCCCAGCATTTT | CASSYGGGSNQPQHF
NA | TRBJ1-3 | NA | TRBV14 | TGTGCCAGCAGCCAACTAACAGGGCCCGGAAACACCATATATTTT | CASSQLTGPGNTIYF
many | TRBJ2-7 | TRBD1 | TRBV28 | TGTGCCAGCAGTTCCGACAGGGCCCTGACGGACGAGCAGTACTTC | CASSSDRALTDEQYF
NA | TRBJ2-3 | TRBD2 | TRBV15 | TGTGCCACCAGCAGAGATCTTAGTGGTAGCGGGACAGATACGCAGTATTTT | CATSRDLSGSGTDTQYF
NA | TRBJ1-5 | TRBD1 | TRBV4-1 | TGCGCCAGCAGCCAAGATCCTCGACAGGGAGCTCAGCCCCAGCATTTT | CASSQDPRQGAQPQHF
NA | TRBJ2-4 | TRBD2 | TRBV19 | TGTGCCAGTAGTATGGTAGGGACTAGCGGAGGGATTCAGTACTTC | CASSMVGTSGGIQYF
NA | TRBJ1-4 | NA | TRBV27 | TGTGCCAGCAGTTTATCGCAGGGGTTGGGTGAAAAACTGTTTTTT | CASSLSQGLGEKLFF
NA | TRBJ1-4 | NA | TRBV2 | TGTGCCAGCAGTGGGGGCCGTGGGAAAGGCCAATTTGAAAAACTGTTTTTT | CASSGGRGKGQFEKLFF
NA | TRBJ1-2 | TRBD1 | TRBV7-9 | TGTGCCAGCAGCAACTTCGACAGGGCCTCTAACTATGGCTACACCTTC | CASSNFDRASNYGYTF
NA | TRBJ2-5 | TRBD1 | TRBV4-1 | TGCGCCAGCAGCCAGACGGACAGGGGAGGGGAGACCCAGTACTTC | CASSQTDRGGETQYF
NA | TRBJ2-3 | NA | TRBV12-5 | TGTGCTAGTGTCCAACTTGGGGGCAAACTTCCACACACAGATACGCAGTATTTT | CASVQLGGKLPHTDTQYF
NA | TRBJ1-1 | TRBD1 | TRBV7-3 | TGTGCCAGCAGCTTAACAGGGGGCGAGAACACTGAAGCTTTCTTT | CASSLTGGENTEAFF
NA | TRBJ2-3 | NA | TRBV20-1 | TGCAGTGCTAGTCTCCTGGAGTATACGCAGTATTTT | CSASLLEYTQYF
NA | TRBJ2-1 | NA | TRBV19 | TGTGCCAGTAGTCCAACAGGCGCGGGACACAATGAGCAGTTCTTC | CASSPTGAGHNEQFF
NA | TRBJ1-2 | TRBD1 | TRBV6-5 | TGTGCCAGCAGTTACTCCGGACAGGGGGCCCACTATGGCTACACCTTC | CASSYSGQGAHYGYTF
NA | TRBJ2-5 | NA | TRBV5-1 | TGCGCCAGCAACCCCGGGGTCCAAGAGACCCAGTACTTC | CASNPGVQETQYF
NA | TRBJ2-1 | NA | TRBV11-2 | TGTGCCAGCAGCTTAGATCGGGGTGGTTTCAATGAGCAGTTCTTC | CASSLDRGGFNEQFF
few | TRBJ2-5 | NA | TRBV7-2 | TGTGCCAGCAGCTTAGTCCTCCAAGAGACCCAGTACTTC | CASSLVLQETQYF
NA | TRBJ2-1 | NA | TRBV6-5 | TGTGCCAGCGGGCGGACAGTATACTCCTACAATGAGCAGTTCTTC | CASGRTVYSYNEQFF
NA | TRBJ1-2 | NA | TRBV4-2 | TGTGCCAGCAGCCTCCAAACGACGGGGATTTATGGCTACACCTTC | CASSLQTTGIYGYTF
NA | TRBJ2-7 | TRBD1 | TRBV6-5 | TGTGCCAGCAGCATGGACAGGGGGAGCGAGCAGTACTTC | CASSMDRGSEQYF
once | TRBJ1-2 | NA | TRBV7-2 | TGTGCCAGCAGCTTAATGGAGACCAGCTATGGCTACACCTTC | CASSLMETSYGYTF
NA | TRBJ1-5 | NA | TRBV30 | TGTGCCTGGACCGACAAGGGCAATCAGCCCCAGCATTTT | CAWTDKGNQPQHF
NA | TRBJ2-7 | NA | TRBV3-1/TRBV3-2 | TGTGCCAGCAGCCACGAGGGGGTTCTCGAGCAGTACTTC | CASSHEGVLEQYF
NA | TRBJ1-5 | NA | TRBV27 | TGTGCCAGCAGAAGCGGGATTTTTAATACTCAGCCCCAGCATTTT | CASRSGIFNTQPQHF
few | TRBJ2-1 | TRBD2 | TRBV29-1 | TGCAGCGTTCTTAGCGGGGTTCGAAATGAGCAGTTCTTC | CSVLSGVRNEQFF
NA | TRBJ1-6 | NA | TRBV7-9 | TGTGCCAGCAGCTTACAGGGCAATTCACCCCTCCACTTT | CASSLQGNSPLHF
once | TRBJ1-4 | NA | TRBV7-9 | TGTGCCAGCAGCTCCGGGGTAACTAATGAAAAACTGTTTTTT | CASSSGVTNEKLFF
NA | TRBJ2-7 | NA | TRBV9 | TGTGCCAGCAGCGCCCGACAGAGCTCCTACGAGCAGTACTTC | CASSARQSSYEQYF
few | TRBJ2-7 | TRBD2 | TRBV5-1 | TGCGCCAGCAGTCCCGAGCTAGCGGGGGGGTACGAGCAGTACTTC | CASSPELAGGYEQYF
NA | TRBJ1-1 | TRBD1 | TRBV9 | TGTGCCAGCATGCGGGGGACAGGGGTTACTGAAGCTTTCTTT | CASMRGTGVTEAFF